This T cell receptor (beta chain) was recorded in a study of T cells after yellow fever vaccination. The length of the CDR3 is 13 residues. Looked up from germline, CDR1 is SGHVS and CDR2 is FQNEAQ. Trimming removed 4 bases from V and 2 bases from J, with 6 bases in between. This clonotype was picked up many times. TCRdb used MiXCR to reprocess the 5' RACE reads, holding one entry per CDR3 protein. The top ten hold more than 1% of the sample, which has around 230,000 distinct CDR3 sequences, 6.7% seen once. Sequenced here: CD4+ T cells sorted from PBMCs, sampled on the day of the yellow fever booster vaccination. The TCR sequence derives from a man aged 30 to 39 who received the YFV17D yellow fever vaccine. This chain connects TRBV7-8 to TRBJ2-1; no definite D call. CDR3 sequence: CASSWRTYNEQFF. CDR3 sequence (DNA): TGTGCCAGCAGCTGGCGGACCTACAATGAGCAGTTCTTC.